What follows are 22 T cell receptor beta chains derived from one specimen sequenced in a study of long-term antiretroviral therapy in people with HIV. The assay used was immunoSEQ (version v3.0), run at survey level. Only in-frame clones appear in the TCRdb table, and some are missing; sequencing was by immunoSEQ multiplex PCR. Here the sample spans some 31,000 clones, around 97% being singletons. The source material was unsorted PBMCs, sampled 6.9 years after starting antiretroviral therapy. These receptors came from a young man with HIV.

The V and J genes are TRBV11-2 and TRBJ1-4; a possible D gene is TRBD1 (5 bases). The CDR3 loop spans 14 amino acids. Germline values: CDR1 SGHAT, CDR2 FQNNGV. Between the trimmed V and J ends, which lost 6 bases and 7 bases, there was a span of 15 bases. The CDR3 sequence is CASRALGGAEKLFF. The CDR3 bases are TGTGCCAGCAGGGCCTTGGGGGGTGCTGAAAAACTGTTTTTT.

This chain joins TRBV4-3 and TRBJ1-1, with D possibly matching TRBD1 (5 bases). This CDR3 has 15 amino acids. The germline V gene has CDR1 LGHNA and CDR2 YSLEER. V dropped 0 bases and J dropped 4 bases, with 12 bases sitting between them. The CDR3 DNA follows: TGCGCCAGCAGCCAAGAGTGGGACGGAGGCACTGAAGCTTTCTTT. Residues: CASSQEWDGGTEAFF.

The chain employs TRBV4-1 and TRBJ2-7; D is possibly TRBD1 or TRBD2 (5 bases each). The length of the CDR3 is 16 residues. The V end was cut by 4 bases, the J end by 3 bases, with 19 bases between. CDR1 is MGHRA and CDR2 is YSYEKL in the germline V gene. This CDR3 is CASSRLEGTAGYEQYF. Here the CDR3 DNA reads TGCGCCAGCAGCCGCCTGGAAGGGACCGCGGGCTACGAGCAGTACTTC.

The chain recombines TRBV7-9 with TRBJ2-3, with D hard to call. Germline lookup yields CDR1 SEHNR and CDR2 FQNEAQ (reference sequence). V was trimmed by 1 base and J by 4 bases, leaving 9 bases between them. CDR3 length: 14 residues. The CDR3 sequence: CASSLVGFADTQYF. DNA for the CDR3: TGTGCCAGCAGCTTAGTAGGGTTTGCAGATACGCAGTATTTT.

The chain recombines TRBV7-9 with TRBJ1-3; D is ambiguous. The V gene's germline CDR1 is SEHNR and CDR2 FQNEAQ (reference sequence). Trimming cost V 11 bases and J 7 bases, with 3 bases left between them. This CDR3 has 8 amino acids. The CDR3 DNA is TGTGCCCGGAACACCATATATTTT. It translates to CARNTIYF.

The genes are TRBV29-1 and TRBJ1-4; D may be TRBD1 (5 bases). V lost 4 bases and J lost 0, with 12 bases in between. This CDR3 has 15 amino acids. The V gene's germline CDR1 is SQVTM and CDR2 ANQGSEA. The CDR3 nucleotides read TGCAGCGTTGTGCAGGGCCGTTCAACTAATGAAAAACTGTTTTTT. Its translation is CSVVQGRSTNEKLFF.

The chain links TRBV6-5 to TRBJ2-3, with TRBD2 matching 8 bases. Germline V gives CDR1 MNHEY, CDR2 SVGAGI. This CDR3 spans 15 amino acids. V gave up 6 bases and J gave up 6 bases; unmatched junction bases: 11. The DNA for the CDR3 is TGTGCCAGCAGCTTGCGGGGGGCCCCCGGGGATACGCAGTATTTT. It specifies CASSLRGAPGDTQYF.

The genes are TRBV4-3 and TRBJ2-7; D is possibly TRBD1 (6 bases). The V end lost 0 bases, the J end lost 1 base, and 7 bases lay between the germline ends. Per germline, CDR1 LGHNA and CDR2 YSLEER. The CDR3 spans 14 residues. CDR3 bases: TGCGCCAGCAGCCAAGACAGGGGATCCTACGAGCAGTACTTC. This translates into CASSQDRGSYEQYF.

The rearrangement joins TRBV11-2 to TRBJ2-7, with 9 nucleotides matching TRBD2. This CDR3 has 18 amino acids. V was pared by 2 bases and J by 5 bases, with 16 bases of the junction left unmatched. Germline CDR1 reads SGHAT; CDR2 reads FQNNGV. The DNA of the CDR3 is TGTGCCAGCAGCTTACCGGGACAGAAAAATAGCGGGAGCCACGAGCAGTACTTC. Protein: CASSLPGQKNSGSHEQYF.

The chain is built from TRBV10-3 and TRBJ2-7; D is unclear. The CDR3 covers 16 residues. Germline V gene data show CDR1 as ENHRY and CDR2 as SYGVKD. Trimming left V 6 bases short and J 1 base short, with 19 bases between. CDR3 in amino acids: CAIRLHFFGTSYEQYF. The CDR3, as DNA: TGTGCCATCAGACTTCACTTTTTTGGAACTTCCTACGAGCAGTACTTC.

This chain connects TRBV5-1 to TRBJ1-1; 7 bases match TRBD1. CDR3 length equals 15 residues. After removal of 4 bases from V and 1 base from J, the junction contained 7 bases not matched to a gene. Germline V gene data show CDR1 as SGHRS and CDR2 as YFSETQ. The CDR3 reads CASSEYGTANTEAFF. The CDR3 DNA reads TGCGCCAGCAGCGAATACGGGACAGCGAACACTGAAGCTTTCTTT.

The chain employs TRBV14 and TRBJ2-3; no reliable D call. Between the trimmed V and J ends, which lost 1 base and 13 bases, there was a span of 15 bases. The CDR3 length is 13 residues. The germline CDR1 and CDR2 sequences are SGHDN and FVKESK. In nucleotides, the CDR3 is TGTGCCAGCAGCCAAGTAACTTTCGGGCCAAAGTATTTT. It is translated as CASSQVTFGPKYF.

The V call is TRBV5-8, the J call TRBJ1-6; D ambiguous. The V end lost 4 bases, the J end lost 12 bases, and 8 bases lay between the germline ends. CDR3 length: 11 residues. Germline V CDR1 and CDR2: SGHTS, YDEGEE. The CDR3 bases are TGTGCCAGCAGCCTTTCCCAACCCCTCCACTTT. Protein product: CASSLSQPLHF.

The chain has TRBV29-1 and TRBJ2-3; TRBD2 matches 15 bases. Germline values: CDR1 SQVTM, CDR2 ANQGSEA. This CDR3 contains 17 residues. V trimming: 3 bases; J trimming: 2 bases; junction bases outside the gene matches: 6. CDR3 coding DNA: TGCAGCGTTGAGGGACTAGCGGGGGGCGGTTTCACAGATACGCAGTATTTT. It is translated as CSVEGLAGGGFTDTQYF.

The rearrangement joins TRBV4-3 to TRBJ1-4, with no clear D. Germline V gene sequence: CDR1 LGHNA, CDR2 YSLEER. Trimming removed 0 bases at V and 2 bases at J, with 10 bases between. This CDR3 is built from 16 residues. For the CDR3, the DNA is TGCGCCAGCAGCCAAGATCCGCCGGGGACTAATGAAAAACTGTTTTTT. It specifies CASSQDPPGTNEKLFF.

The rearrangement uses TRBV5-6 and TRBJ2-7, with TRBD2 as a possible D gene (5 bases). The CDR3 runs to 12 residues. V was clipped by 3 bases and J by 6 bases, with 10 bases between them. CDR1 SGHDT and CDR2 YYEEEE come from the germline V gene. Here the CDR3 reads CASSSPGVEQYF. CDR3 in DNA: TGTGCCAGCAGCTCCCCCGGGGTCGAGCAGTACTTC.

This clone was counted once. The chain recombines TRBV20-1 with TRBJ1-1; D not certain. Germline lookup yields CDR1 DFQATT and CDR2 SNEGSKA (reference sequence). The CDR3 is made up of 11 amino acids. The V gene lost 5 bases and the J gene lost 1 base, with 5 bases spanning the gap. The CDR3 is CSARRNTEAFF. The CDR3 DNA is TGCAGTGCTCGCCGGAACACTGAAGCTTTCTTT.

A remark on this clone: One end of the junction is discordant with germline, which a read error may explain. Other DNA variants within this sample encode the same CDR3. The chain uses TRBV29-1 and TRBJ1-2; D is unclear. This CDR3 region has 10 residues. Germline V gene sequence: CDR1 SQVTM, CDR2 ANQGSEA. CDR3 in amino acids: CSVWSDGYTF. DNA of the CDR3: TGTAGCGTTTGGAGCGATGGCTACACCTTC.

V and J are TRBV7-2 and TRBJ2-5, with D unclear. Between the trimmed V and J ends, which lost 5 bases and 7 bases, there was a span of 11 bases. The CDR3 is made up of 12 amino acids. Germline CDR1 SGHTA, CDR2 FQGNSA. The CDR3, as DNA: TGTGCCAGCAGCCCACAACCAGGGACCCAGTACTTC. It translates to CASSPQPGTQYF.

This chain uses TRBV9 with TRBJ2-1, with TRBD2 matching over 7 bases. There are 17 residues in the CDR3. Germline CDR1 and CDR2: SGDLS and YYNGEE. V shed 2 bases and J 8 bases; nucleotides not matched to a gene: 16. CDR3 sequence: CASSVVSVGGRRDEQFF. DNA of the CDR3: TGTGCCAGCAGCGTGGTGTCTGTGGGCGGGAGAAGGGATGAGCAGTTCTTC.

The chain has TRBV9 and TRBJ2-1; D not resolved. The CDR3 is 16 amino acids. Per the germline V gene, CDR1 is SGDLS and CDR2 is YYNGEE. Trimming shortened V by 0 bases and J by 2 bases, and 12 bases separated the two germline ends. CDR3 region: CASSVEGPETYNEQFF. The DNA of the CDR3 is TGTGCCAGCAGCGTAGAAGGTCCGGAGACCTACAATGAGCAGTTCTTC.

V is TRBV7-2 and J is TRBJ2-1; no reliable D call. Looked up from germline, CDR1 is SGHTA and CDR2 is FQGNSA. The CDR3 is made up of 12 amino acids. Trimming took 3 bases from V and 12 from J, leaving 12 bases between them. CDR3 protein: CASSFGSLRQFF. DNA for the CDR3: TGTGCCAGCAGCTTTGGCTCTCTCCGGCAGTTCTTC.